This TCR beta chain was sequenced in a study of T cell responses to AZD1222 COVID-19 vaccine. Study-level results: Researchers took repertoire samples only after the peak T cell response had come. Among the donors, most were white British and more were female, and clonal diversity was possibly underestimated. Seropositive status at baseline applied to only six AZD1222 recipients. CD4 TCRs associated with vaccination spanned spike, dominating at 160-218 and 743-854.

Only in-frame clones appear in the TCRdb table, and some are missing; sequencing was by immunoSEQ multiplex PCR. The data hold roughly 65,000 clones, with about 80% observed a single time. Notes on this clone: Its target is not known.

The V and J ends lost 3 bases and 8 bases respectively, with 7 bases between them. This CDR3 spans 11 amino acids. V gene TRBV12-3 or TRBV12-4 combines with J gene TRBJ1-2, with no clear D. The clonotype comes from an adult in good health. The input for sequencing was peripheral blood, taken on day 0 of AZD1222 vaccination. The CDR3 nucleotides are TGTGCCAGCAGTTTTATCGGGGGCTACACCTTC. It codes for CASSFIGGYTF.